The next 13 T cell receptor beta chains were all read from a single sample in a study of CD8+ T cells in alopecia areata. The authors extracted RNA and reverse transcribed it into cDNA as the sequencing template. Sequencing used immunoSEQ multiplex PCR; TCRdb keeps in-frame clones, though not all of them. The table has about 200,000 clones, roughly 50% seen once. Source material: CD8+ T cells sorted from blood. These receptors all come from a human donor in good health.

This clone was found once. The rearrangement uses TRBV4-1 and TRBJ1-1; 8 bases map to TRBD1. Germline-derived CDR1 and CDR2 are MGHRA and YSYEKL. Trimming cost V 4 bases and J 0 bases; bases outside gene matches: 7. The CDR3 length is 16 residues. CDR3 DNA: TGCGCCAGCAGCCCCCGGACAGGGAGTGTGAACACTGAAGCTTTCTTT. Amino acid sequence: CASSPRTGSVNTEAFF.

The DNA for the CDR3 is TGTGCCAGCAGCAACAGGGGGCGAGAAAAACTGTTTTTT. It is translated as CASSNRGREKLFF. V gene TRBV13 combines with J gene TRBJ1-4, with TRBD1 identical over 9 bases. CDR3 length equals 13 residues. CDR1 is PRHDT, CDR2 FYEKMQ, per germline (reference sequence). The V and J ends lost 5 bases and 8 bases, in that order; junction bases with no gene match: 3.

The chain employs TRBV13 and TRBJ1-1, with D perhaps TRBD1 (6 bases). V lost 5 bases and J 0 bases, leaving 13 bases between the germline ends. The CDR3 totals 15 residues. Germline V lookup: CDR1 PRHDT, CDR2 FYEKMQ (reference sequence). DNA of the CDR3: TGTGCCAGCAGCGCCTCCAGGGGTATGAACACTGAAGCTTTCTTT. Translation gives CASSASRGMNTEAFF.

CDR3 in DNA: TGCAGCGCCGTCCAGCGGGGGGGTCAAGAGACCCAGTACTTC. This sequence encodes CSAVQRGGQETQYF. The chain uses TRBV29-1 and TRBJ2-5; TRBD2 matches at 10 bases. V trimming: 7 bases; J trimming: 2 bases; junction bases outside the gene matches: 7. The CDR3 spans 14 residues. Germline-derived CDR1 and CDR2 are SQVTM and ANQGSEA.

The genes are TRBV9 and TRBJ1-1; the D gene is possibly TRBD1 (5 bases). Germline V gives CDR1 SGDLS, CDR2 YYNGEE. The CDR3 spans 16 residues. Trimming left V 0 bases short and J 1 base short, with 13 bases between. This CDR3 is CASSVAGGPKNTEAFF. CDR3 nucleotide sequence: TGTGCCAGCAGCGTAGCTGGGGGACCTAAGAACACTGAAGCTTTCTTT.

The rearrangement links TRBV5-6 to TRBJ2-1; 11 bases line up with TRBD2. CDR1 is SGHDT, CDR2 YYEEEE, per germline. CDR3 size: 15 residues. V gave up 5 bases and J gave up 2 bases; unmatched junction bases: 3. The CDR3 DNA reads TGTGCCAGCAGTTTTAGCGGGGGGGCCTACAATGAGCAGTTCTTC. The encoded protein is CASSFSGGAYNEQFF.

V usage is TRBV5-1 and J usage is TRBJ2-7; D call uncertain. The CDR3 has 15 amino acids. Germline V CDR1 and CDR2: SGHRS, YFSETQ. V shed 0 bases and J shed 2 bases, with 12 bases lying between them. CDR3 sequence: CASSLEGTNPYEQYF. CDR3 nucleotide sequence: TGCGCCAGCAGCTTGGAAGGCACGAATCCCTACGAGCAGTACTTC. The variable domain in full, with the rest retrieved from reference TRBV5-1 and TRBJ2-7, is KAGVTQTPRYLIKTRGQQVTLSCSPISGHRSVSWYQQTPGQGLQFLFEYFSETQRNKGNFPGRFSGRQFSNSRSEMNVSTLELGDSALYLCASSLEGTNPYEQYFGPGTRLTVT.

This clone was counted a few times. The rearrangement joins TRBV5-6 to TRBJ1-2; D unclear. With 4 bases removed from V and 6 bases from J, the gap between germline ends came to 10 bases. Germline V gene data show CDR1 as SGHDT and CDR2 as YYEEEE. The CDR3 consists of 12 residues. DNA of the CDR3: TGTGCCAGCAGCCCCCTACTTGATGGCTACACCTTC. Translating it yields CASSPLLDGYTF.

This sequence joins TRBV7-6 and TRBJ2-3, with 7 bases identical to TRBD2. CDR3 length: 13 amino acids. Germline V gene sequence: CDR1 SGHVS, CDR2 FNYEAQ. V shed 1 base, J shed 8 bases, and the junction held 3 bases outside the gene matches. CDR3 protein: CASSLGSGGTQYF. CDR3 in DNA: TGTGCCAGCAGCTTAGGTTCGGGGGGTACGCAGTATTTT.

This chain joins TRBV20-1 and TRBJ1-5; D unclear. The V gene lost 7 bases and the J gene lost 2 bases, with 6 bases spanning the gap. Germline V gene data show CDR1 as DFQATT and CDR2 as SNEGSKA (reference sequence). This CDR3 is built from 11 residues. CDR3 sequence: CSGGRNQPQHF. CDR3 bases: TGCAGTGGTGGTCGCAATCAGCCCCAGCATTTT.

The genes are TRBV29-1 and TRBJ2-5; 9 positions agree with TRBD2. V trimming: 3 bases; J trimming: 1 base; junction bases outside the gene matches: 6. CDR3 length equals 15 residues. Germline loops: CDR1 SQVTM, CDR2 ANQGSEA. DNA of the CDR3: TGCAGCGTTGAGATCCCTAGCGGGGCCCAAGAGACCCAGTACTTC. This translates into CSVEIPSGAQETQYF.

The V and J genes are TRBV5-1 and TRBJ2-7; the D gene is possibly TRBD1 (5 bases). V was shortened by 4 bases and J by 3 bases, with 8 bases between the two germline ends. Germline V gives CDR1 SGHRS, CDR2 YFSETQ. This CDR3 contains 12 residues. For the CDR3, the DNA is TGCGCCAGCAGCCCGCAGGGCTACGAGCAGTACTTC. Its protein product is CASSPQGYEQYF.

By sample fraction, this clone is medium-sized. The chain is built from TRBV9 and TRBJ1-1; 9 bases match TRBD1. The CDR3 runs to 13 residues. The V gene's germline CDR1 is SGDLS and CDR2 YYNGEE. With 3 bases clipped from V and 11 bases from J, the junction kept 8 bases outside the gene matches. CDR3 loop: CASSATGQGDAFF. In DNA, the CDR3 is TGTGCCAGCAGCGCAACGGGACAGGGAGATGCTTTCTTT.